This TCR beta chain was captured by sequencing in a study of chemoradiotherapy in HPV16-positive cancers. Study conclusions and caveats: In HPV16-positive patients, HPV-responsive T-cell expansion tracked better recurrence-free survival.

The junction had 11 bases not matched to a gene; V was cut back by 5 bases and J by 7 bases. This CDR3 is built from 15 residues. CDR1 MDHEN and CDR2 SYDVKM come from the germline V gene. TCRdb's table, derived via immunoSEQ multiplex PCR, lists solely in-frame clones and lacks some. This table has tens of thousands of clones, around nine tenths appearing once. Turning to this clone: What it binds is unknown.

The gene calls are TRBV28 and TRBJ2-1; 7 bases are a match to TRBD2. Sequenced here: blood, sampled from a patient who underwent chemoradiotherapy. The source of this sequence is a human donor with HPV-associated anogenital cancer. This CDR3 reads CASSQTEAGRNEQFF. CDR3 DNA sequence: TGTGCCAGCAGTCAGACAGAAGCGGGACGGAATGAGCAGTTCTTC.